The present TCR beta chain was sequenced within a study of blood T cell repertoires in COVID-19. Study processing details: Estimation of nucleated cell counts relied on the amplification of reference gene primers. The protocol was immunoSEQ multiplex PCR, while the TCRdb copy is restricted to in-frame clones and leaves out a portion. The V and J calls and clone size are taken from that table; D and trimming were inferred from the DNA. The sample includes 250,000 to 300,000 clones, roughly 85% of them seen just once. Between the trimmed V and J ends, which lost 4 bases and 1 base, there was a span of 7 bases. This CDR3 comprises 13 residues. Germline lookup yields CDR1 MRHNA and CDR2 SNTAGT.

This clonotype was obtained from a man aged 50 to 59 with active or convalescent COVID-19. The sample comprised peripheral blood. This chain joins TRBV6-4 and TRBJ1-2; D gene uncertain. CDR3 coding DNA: TGTGCCAGCAGTGCGGGTATTAACTATGGCTACACCTTC. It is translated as CASSAGINYGYTF.